These 15 T cell receptor beta chains were all obtained from the same sample, sequenced in a study of metastatic and nonmetastatic thyroid tumors (dated by TCRdb to 2020 to 2021). Library generation was performed with PCR. The instrument was an Illumina HiSeq 4000. In-frame beta chains were kept once TCRdb had trimmed the public reads at Q25 with fastp and called clones with MiXCR. The sample yields around 53,000 clones; 20% to 25% were counted once. The top ten clonotypes cover 3.5% to 5% of the sample. No treatment had been received by any patient before thyroid surgery. Input material: blood. These receptors all stem from a female donor with papillary thyroid cancer or a benign thyroid nodule (not recorded which). Some clones in this sample may be carry-over from other donors' samples.

This clone showed up many times. The chain employs TRBV18 and TRBJ2-2; 8 nucleotides match TRBD1. This CDR3 comprises 14 residues. With 2 bases clipped from V and 6 bases from J, the junction kept 2 bases outside the gene matches. Germline CDR1 is KGHSH and CDR2 is LQKENI. The CDR3 DNA is TGTGCCAGCTCACCAGAACAGGGGGCCGGGGAGCTGTTTTTT. It codes for CASSPEQGAGELFF.

This clone came up many times. The CDR3 loop reads CASSQVRTGAGYTF. The CDR3 DNA follows: TGCGCCAGCAGCCAAGTCCGGACAGGAGCTGGCTACACCTTC. The rearrangement links TRBV4-1 to TRBJ1-2; 7 bases align to TRBD1. J gave up 7 bases and V 1 base, and 6 bases lay outside the gene matches. CDR3 length equals 14 residues. CDR1 and CDR2 from the germline V gene are MGHRA and YSYEKL.

This clone has at least ten counts. V usage is TRBV28 and J usage is TRBJ1-2; TRBD1 agrees at 7 bases. CDR3 length equals 14 residues. Losses at the gene ends were 9 bases for V and 6 bases for J; bases not matched to a gene: 13. CDR1 MDHEN and CDR2 SYDVKM come from the germline V gene. In DNA, the CDR3 is TGTGCCAGTAACGCCGACAGGGCCGGGGATGGCTACACCTTC. The encoded protein is CASNADRAGDGYTF.

This rearrangement joins TRBV6-1 to TRBJ1-6; D is ambiguous. The CDR3 spans 10 residues. V was trimmed by 9 bases and J by 14 bases, leaving 11 bases between them. Germline V lookup: CDR1 MNHNS, CDR2 SASEGT. CDR3 protein: CASGAGALHF. The CDR3 nucleotides are TGTGCCAGTGGTGCTGGGGCCCTCCACTTT.

This sequence joins TRBV20-1 and TRBJ2-3; TRBD2 matches 11 bases. This CDR3 spans 18 amino acids. Germline V CDR1 and CDR2: DFQATT, SNEGSKA (reference sequence). V shed 5 bases, J shed 6 bases, and the junction held 19 bases outside the gene matches. CDR3 nucleotides: TGCAGTGCTCACCCCCTAGCGGGAGGACTGACTGGGACTGATACGCAGTATTTT. This translates into CSAHPLAGGLTGTDTQYF.

This clone was recorded at least ten times. V gene TRBV4-1 combines with J gene TRBJ2-7; D unresolved. The germline V gene has CDR1 MGHRA and CDR2 YSYEKL. V shed 5 bases and J shed 3 bases, with 8 bases lying between them. This CDR3 comprises 12 residues. The CDR3 nucleotides read TGCGCCAGCAGCGACTTATTCTACGAGCAGTACTTC. Translating it yields CASSDLFYEQYF.

This clone came up many times. This chain connects TRBV6-1 to TRBJ2-2, with D perhaps matching TRBD2 (7 bases). Germline CDR1 is MNHNS and CDR2 is SASEGT. V lost 8 bases and J lost 0, with 13 bases in between. This CDR3 region has 15 residues. The CDR3 DNA follows: TGTGCCAGCGTCTACGGGGGGCCGAACACCGGGGAGCTGTTTTTT. Translation: CASVYGGPNTGELFF.

This clone was counted at least ten times. The chain recombines TRBV9 with TRBJ2-7; no definite D call. The CDR3 runs 12 residues. The germline gives CDR1 SGDLS, CDR2 YYNGEE. The germline V and J ends were trimmed by 3 bases and 5 bases, with 9 bases remaining between them. The chain's CDR3 is CASSAEGNEQYF. The CDR3 region has the DNA TGTGCCAGCAGCGCGGAAGGGAACGAGCAGTACTTC. Using reference TRBV9 and TRBJ2-7 for the parts outside the CDR3, the full variable domain is DSGVTQTPKHLITATGQRVTLRCSPRSGDLSVYWYQQSLDQGLQFLIQYYNGEERAKGNILERFSAQQFPDLHSELNLSSLELGDSALYFCASSAEGNEQYFGPGTRLTVT.

The rearrangement uses TRBV4-1 and TRBJ2-1; 11 bases line up with TRBD2. The CDR3 has 17 residues. Unmatched junction bases numbered 10, after V lost 3 bases and J lost 6 bases. Per the germline V gene, CDR1 is MGHRA and CDR2 is YSYEKL. The CDR3 DNA sequence: TGCGCCAGCAGCCAGTCCCAACTAGCGGGAGTTTTCAATGAGCAGTTCTTC. Its translation: CASSQSQLAGVFNEQFF.

This clone was detected a few times. This may be a read error: a much more frequent sequence differs by one nucleotide. V usage is TRBV12-5 and J usage is TRBJ2-2; TRBD2 aligns across 8 bases. V lost 5 bases and J lost 1; bases outside the gene matches: 9. The CDR3 totals 17 residues. The germline V gene has CDR1 LGHNT and CDR2 FRNRAP. This CDR3 reads CASGPQTSVRNTGELFF. In nucleotides, the CDR3 is TGTGCTAGTGGTCCGCAGACTAGCGTGAGGAACACCGGGGAGCTGTTTTTT.

This clone was recorded many times. The chain combines TRBV20-1 with TRBJ2-1, with 10 bases aligning to TRBD2. The CDR3 covers 14 residues. From germline, CDR1 is DFQATT and CDR2 SNEGSKA (reference sequence). Trimming cost V 5 bases and J 8 bases; bases outside gene matches: 9. The CDR3 loop is CSASLAGDFYEQFF. The DNA for the CDR3 is TGCAGTGCTTCCCTAGCGGGAGATTTTTATGAGCAGTTCTTC.

This clone was picked up many times. V usage is TRBV20-1 and J usage is TRBJ1-1, with D perhaps TRBD1 (5 bases). The CDR3 runs 13 residues. Looked up from germline, CDR1 is DFQATT and CDR2 is SNEGSKA (reference sequence). V was pared by 7 bases and J by 4 bases, with 16 bases between. CDR3 residues: CSGYLTGTTEAFF. Written as DNA, the CDR3 is TGCAGTGGCTATTTAACGGGGACCACTGAAGCTTTCTTT.

A word on this clone: A much larger clonotype is one base distant, so this may be a read error. V usage is TRBV5-1 and J usage is TRBJ2-5; either TRBD1 or TRBD2 may supply D (5 bases each). Germline values: CDR1 SGHRS, CDR2 YFSETQ. The CDR3 totals 14 residues. Trimming took 3 bases from V and 5 from J, leaving 14 bases between them. CDR3 region: CASSSGRIWETQYF. The CDR3 DNA reads as TGCGCCAGCAGCTCGGGACGAATATGGGAGACCCAGTACTTC.

This clone was recorded at least ten times. V usage is TRBV2 and J usage is TRBJ1-6, with 8 bases lining up with TRBD1. The ends lost 6 bases at V and 13 bases at J; junction bases unmatched: 14. CDR3 size: 15 residues. CDR1 and CDR2 (germline): SNHLY, FYNNEI. CDR3 residues: CASRDGTGRVGPLHF. CDR3 DNA sequence: TGTGCCAGCAGAGACGGGACAGGCCGTGTTGGTCCCCTCCACTTT.

This clone was counted ten times or more. V and J are TRBV27 and TRBJ2-3, with D unresolved. The germline gives CDR1 MNHEY, CDR2 SMNVEV (reference sequence). This CDR3 contains 13 residues. V was pared by 3 bases and J by 5 bases, with 9 bases between. CDR3 DNA: TGTGCCAGCAGTTTGTTCAGAAAAGATACGCAGTATTTT. Amino acids: CASSLFRKDTQYF.